This T cell receptor (beta chain) originates from a study of blood T cells in healthy people across ages. Study-level results: Relative to aged donors, long-lived donors carried more naive CD4+ cells and displayed higher diversity.

Germline CDR1 and CDR2: DFQATT and SNEGSKA (reference sequence). The CDR3 length is 12 residues. Trimming stripped 4 bases from V and 4 bases from J, with 11 bases between. As regards this clonotype: As yet, its antigen is unknown.

A second PCR, run for 7 to 11 cycles, used a sample-barcoded 5' primer plus a J-beta primer mix. Each CDR3 protein gets one entry after TCRdb re-called the 5' RACE reads with MiXCR. The sample lists 750,000 to 850,000 distinct CDR3 sequences, 25% occurring once. The same data also went into a second study, on T cells of mothers and their children.

This TCR derives from a boy under 18 in good health. This sequence joins TRBV20-1 and TRBJ2-7; D may correspond to TRBD1 or TRBD2 (6 bases each). The sample consisted of blood. This chain's CDR3 is CSAKGGGYEQYF. Written as DNA, the CDR3 is TGCAGTGCTAAAGGGGGAGGATACGAGCAGTACTTC.